This entry lists 24 T cell receptor beta chains sequenced from one sample in a study of blood T cell repertoires in COVID-19. Method: immunoSEQ multiplex PCR; TCRdb's copy keeps in-frame clones and lacks some. The sample contains about 370,000 clones, about 90% of which appear only once. Material for sequencing was peripheral blood. These receptors came from a woman aged 25 to 39 with COVID-19, enrolled during active disease.

With regard to this clone: Other nucleotide sequences in the sample specify the same CDR3. This chain uses TRBV6-5 with TRBJ2-5; possibly TRBD1 for D (5 bases). The CDR3 extends over 15 amino acids. Germline V CDR1 and CDR2: MNHEY, SVGAGI. V lost 2 bases and J lost 2, with 12 bases in between. The CDR3 DNA reads TGTGCCAGCAGTTACAGTGGCAGGGCGCAAGAGACCCAGTACTTC. This sequence encodes CASSYSGRAQETQYF.

V and J are TRBV18 and TRBJ2-2; D perhaps matches TRBD1 (5 bases). Looked up from germline, CDR1 is KGHSH and CDR2 is LQKENI. Trimming took 0 bases from V and 6 from J, leaving 11 bases between them. The CDR3 loop spans 15 amino acids. The CDR3 sequence is CASSPPVRVAGELFF. CDR3 in DNA: TGTGCCAGCTCACCACCGGTCAGGGTCGCCGGGGAGCTGTTTTTT. Drawing the rest from reference TRBV18 and TRBJ2-2, the complete variable domain is NAGVMQNPRHLVRRRGQEARLRCSPMKGHSHVYWYRQLPEEGLKFMVYLQKENIIDESGMPKERFSAEFPKEGPSILRIQQVVRGDSAAYFCASSPPVRVAGELFFGEGSRLTVL.

The chain uses TRBV12-5 and TRBJ2-1; D remains ambiguous. Germline V gives CDR1 LGHNT, CDR2 FRNRAP. The ends were cut back, 1 base at V and 7 bases at J, with 2 bases in the middle. CDR3 length: 11 amino acids. The CDR3 DNA reads as TGTGCTAGTGGTTTGGCGAATGAGCAGTTCTTC. Encoded protein: CASGLANEQFF.

This chain uses TRBV5-1 with TRBJ2-5; 9 bases align to TRBD2. This CDR3 is 14 amino acids long. Germline CDR1 is SGHRS and CDR2 is YFSETQ. The ends lost 4 bases at V and 2 bases at J; junction bases unmatched: 3. This CDR3 reads CASSALAGQETQYF. In DNA form, the CDR3 reads TGCGCCAGCAGCGCCCTAGCGGGGCAAGAGACCCAGTACTTC.

About this clone: The germline gene is not matched at one end of the junction; a read error may be the cause. This sequence joins TRBV7-2 and TRBJ2-3; TRBD2 might be the D (5 bases). The length of the CDR3 is 13 residues. Germline values: CDR1 SGHTA, CDR2 FQGNSA. The CDR3 nucleotides are TGTGCCAGCAGCTCCGCTAGCAAAGATACGCAGTATTTT. Translation gives CASSSASKDTQYF.

J is TRBJ2-7 and V is TRBV28, with 10 bases lining up with TRBD1. Germline CDR1 MDHEN, CDR2 SYDVKM. Trimming at V came to 6 bases and at J to 7 bases, leaving 12 bases not matched to a gene. The CDR3 spans 15 residues. The CDR3 reads CASRNGGTGAFEQYF. Written as DNA, the CDR3 is TGTGCCAGCAGAAATGGTGGGACAGGGGCCTTTGAGCAGTACTTC.

This chain joins TRBV6-5 and TRBJ1-5, with TRBD1 as a possible D gene (5 bases). The CDR3 has 13 residues. The ends were cut back, 6 bases at V and 5 bases at J, with 11 bases in the middle. Germline CDR1 and CDR2: MNHEY and SVGAGI. The CDR3 nucleotides read TGTGCCAGCAGAATCAGGGTCTATCAGCCCCAGCATTTT. Translating it yields CASRIRVYQPQHF.

This chain uses TRBV21-1 with TRBJ1-2; the D call of TRBD1 is as the table states it, not checked on the DNA. TRBV21-1 is a pseudogene segment. The CDR3 loop spans 18 amino acids. As DNA, the CDR3 is TGTGCCAGCAGCAAAGAGGGGGTAAGATTGAGGAGCGGCTATGGCTACACCTTC. As protein: CASSKEGVRLRSGYGYTF.

Remarks on this clone: This same CDR3 is encoded by further DNA sequences in the sample. The rearrangement joins TRBV19 to TRBJ2-5; 10 positions match TRBD2. V dropped 4 bases and J dropped 2; count of bases not matched to a gene: 7. The CDR3 loop spans 16 amino acids. Germline V lookup: CDR1 LNHDA, CDR2 SQIVND (reference sequence). CDR3 region: CASSRTSGRRQETQYF. CDR3 bases: TGTGCCAGTAGTAGGACTAGCGGCCGGAGGCAAGAGACCCAGTACTTC.

In this sample, this clone turned up once. CDR3 sequence reads: CASSLAVGGTGELFF. The CDR3 coding sequence is TGTGCCAGCAGCTTAGCCGTCGGGGGCACCGGGGAGCTGTTTTTT. V and J are TRBV5-4 and TRBJ2-2; a possible D gene is TRBD2 (6 bases). CDR3 length: 15 residues. Germline-derived CDR1 and CDR2 are SGHNT and YYREEE (reference sequence). With 2 bases removed from V and 4 bases from J, the gap between germline ends came to 12 bases.

This sequence joins TRBV6-5 and TRBJ2-2; D is unresolved. Trimming stripped 6 bases from V and 7 bases from J, with 15 bases between. This CDR3 has 14 amino acids. CDR1 is MNHEY and CDR2 is SVGAGI in the germline V gene. CDR3 in amino acids: CASSRRTVVGELFF. CDR3 nucleotides: TGTGCCAGCAGCCGCAGAACCGTTGTCGGGGAGCTGTTTTTT.

In this sample, this clone turned up a few times. V usage is TRBV5-1 and J usage is TRBJ2-7; perhaps TRBD2 as D (6 bases). Trimming removed 3 bases at V and 2 bases at J, with 12 bases between. Germline V lookup: CDR1 SGHRS, CDR2 YFSETQ. The CDR3 loop spans 14 amino acids. CDR3 nucleotides: TGCGCCAGCAGCTATTTAGCGGAGCCCTACGAGCAGTACTTC. Its protein is CASSYLAEPYEQYF.

CDR3 DNA: TGTGCCAGCAGGCCTTCCCAGGGATCTGGAAACACCATATATTTT. Amino acid sequence: CASRPSQGSGNTIYF. This rearrangement joins TRBV6-2 or TRBV6-3 to TRBJ1-3; perhaps TRBD1 as D (5 bases). Germline CDR1 reads MNHEY; CDR2 reads SVGEGT. Trimming took off 6 bases at V and 1 base at J, with 13 bases between the two ends. The CDR3 covers 15 residues.

This chain joins TRBV28 and TRBJ2-7; D is possibly TRBD2 (6 bases). The CDR3 is 16 residues long. Germline assignment: CDR1 MDHEN and CDR2 SYDVKM. V was shortened by 6 bases and J by 6 bases, with 24 bases between the two germline ends. The DNA for the CDR3 is TGTGCCAGCAGCCTGCCGGGAGCAGCTATTGTTCGCGAGCAGTACTTC. Its protein product is CASSLPGAAIVREQYF.

This clone was detected a few times. This chain links TRBV25-1 with TRBJ2-2; 10 nucleotides match TRBD2. This CDR3 has 14 residues. Germline V gives CDR1 MGHDK, CDR2 SYGVNS. Losses at the gene ends were 8 bases for V and 3 bases for J; bases not matched to a gene: 3. The CDR3 DNA follows: TGTGCCAGCCTAGCGGGGGACTACACCGGGGAGCTGTTTTTT. Translating gives CASLAGDYTGELFF.

The chain employs TRBV28 and TRBJ2-2; 13 bases are shared with TRBD2. Germline V lookup: CDR1 MDHEN, CDR2 SYDVKM. The CDR3 spans 18 residues. V gave up 3 bases and J gave up 7 bases; unmatched junction bases: 11. The CDR3 region is CASSFGLTSGRVDGELFF. In DNA, the CDR3 is TGTGCCAGCAGTTTCGGACTTACTAGCGGGAGGGTCGACGGGGAGCTGTTTTTT.

The V call is TRBV30, the J call TRBJ2-3; D is perhaps TRBD1 (6 bases). The CDR3 contains 13 residues. The germline CDR1 and CDR2 sequences are GTSNPN and SVGIG (reference sequence). Trimming pared 0 bases from V and 6 bases from J, leaving 10 bases between. The CDR3 DNA reads TGTGCCTGGAGTGTACAGGGACGGGATACGCAGTATTTT. Its protein product is CAWSVQGRDTQYF.

The genes are TRBV10-3 and TRBJ2-7, with D possibly matching TRBD1 (5 bases). The CDR3 consists of 12 residues. Trimming pared 5 bases from V and 5 bases from J, leaving 10 bases between. Per germline, CDR1 ENHRY and CDR2 SYGVKD. CDR3 in amino acids: CAISLLGDEQYF. In nucleotides, the CDR3 is TGTGCCATCAGTTTGCTAGGGGACGAGCAGTACTTC.

The chain carries TRBV29-1 and TRBJ1-2; D unresolved. The CDR3 contains 15 residues. The germline V gene encodes CDR1 SQVTM and CDR2 ANQGSEA. Between the trimmed V and J ends, which lost 0 bases and 1 base, there was a span of 12 bases. The CDR3 nucleotides are TGCAGCGTTGAAGATCGTGCAGGATATAACTATGGCTACACCTTC. This gives the protein CSVEDRAGYNYGYTF.

This rearrangement joins TRBV9 to TRBJ2-2, with 10 bases identical to TRBD2. Germline V gene sequence: CDR1 SGDLS, CDR2 YYNGEE. This CDR3 is built from 16 residues. V shed 3 bases, J shed 4 bases, and the junction held 6 bases outside the gene matches. The DNA of the CDR3 is TGTGCCAGCAGCGGACGGACTAGCGGACTCACCGGGGAGCTGTTTTTT. Amino acids: CASSGRTSGLTGELFF.

The CDR3 bases are TGTGCCACCAGTGATTTGAGCGGACAGGGATCCTACAATGAGCAGTTCTTC. Its translation is CATSDLSGQGSYNEQFF. The chain combines TRBV24-1 with TRBJ2-1; 8 nucleotides match TRBD1. V trimming: 0 bases; J trimming: 1 base; junction bases outside the gene matches: 4. The V gene's germline CDR1 is KGHDR and CDR2 SFDVKD. The CDR3 spans 17 residues.

V usage is TRBV7-2 and J usage is TRBJ1-2, with D maybe TRBD1 (6 bases). The germline V and J ends were trimmed by 3 bases and 4 bases, with 12 bases remaining between them. This CDR3 contains 14 residues. Germline V gene sequence: CDR1 SGHTA, CDR2 FQGNSA. CDR3 amino acids: CASSFDEGGYGYTF. In DNA form, the CDR3 reads TGTGCCAGCAGCTTTGATGAAGGGGGCTATGGCTACACCTTC.

CDR3 bases: TGTGCCAGCAGGAGGGAGCTTAGCTCTGGGGCCAACGTCCTGACTTTC. It specifies CASRRELSSGANVLTF. This chain links TRBV28 with TRBJ2-6; D is possibly TRBD2 (5 bases). The ends were cut back, 6 bases at V and 0 bases at J, with 12 bases in the middle. Germline assignment: CDR1 MDHEN and CDR2 SYDVKM. CDR3 size: 16 residues.

The chain links TRBV2 to TRBJ2-7; D gene ambiguous. V shed 3 bases and J shed 2 bases, with 17 bases lying between them. The germline gives CDR1 SNHLY, CDR2 FYNNEI. The CDR3 consists of 16 residues. The CDR3 region has the DNA TGTGCCAGCAGTGAGGTCACAGCTTCAATCGCCTACGAGCAGTACTTC. It yields the protein CASSEVTASIAYEQYF.